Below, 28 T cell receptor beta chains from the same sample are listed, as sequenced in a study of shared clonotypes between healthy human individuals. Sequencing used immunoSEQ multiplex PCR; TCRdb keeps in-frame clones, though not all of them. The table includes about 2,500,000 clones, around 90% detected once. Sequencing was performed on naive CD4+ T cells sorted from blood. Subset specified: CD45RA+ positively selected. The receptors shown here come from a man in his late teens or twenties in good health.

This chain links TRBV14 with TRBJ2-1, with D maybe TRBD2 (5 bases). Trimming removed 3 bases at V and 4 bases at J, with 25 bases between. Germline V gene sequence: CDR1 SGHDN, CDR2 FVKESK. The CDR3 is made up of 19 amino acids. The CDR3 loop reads CASSHRTQNIVSKYNEQFF. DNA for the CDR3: TGTGCCAGCAGCCATAGGACTCAAAATATTGTGTCTAAATACAATGAGCAGTTCTTC.

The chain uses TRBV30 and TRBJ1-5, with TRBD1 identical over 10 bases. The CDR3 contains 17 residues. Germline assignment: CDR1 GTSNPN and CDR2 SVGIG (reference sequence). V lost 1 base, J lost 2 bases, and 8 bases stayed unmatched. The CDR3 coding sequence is TGTGCCTGGAGTGGAGGGACAGGGGTTATGGGCAATCAGCCCCAGCATTTT. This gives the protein CAWSGGTGVMGNQPQHF. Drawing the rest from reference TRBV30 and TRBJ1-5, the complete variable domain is SQTIHQWPATLVQPVGSPLSLECTVEGTSNPNLYWYRQAAGRGLQLLFYSVGIGQISSEVPQNLSASRPQDRQFILSSKKLLLSDSGFYLCAWSGGTGVMGNQPQHFGDGTRLSIL.

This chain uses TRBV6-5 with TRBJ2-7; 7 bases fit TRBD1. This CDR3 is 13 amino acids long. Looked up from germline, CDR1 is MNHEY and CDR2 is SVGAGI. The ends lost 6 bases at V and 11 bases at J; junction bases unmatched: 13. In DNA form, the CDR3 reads TGTGCCAGCAGCTTGGGACAGTCACGTTTAGAGTACTTC. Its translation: CASSLGQSRLEYF.

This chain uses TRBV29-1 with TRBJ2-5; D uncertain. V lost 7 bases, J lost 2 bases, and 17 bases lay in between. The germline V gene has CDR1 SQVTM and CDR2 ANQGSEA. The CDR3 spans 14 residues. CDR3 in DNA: TGCAGCGCTCTGGGCAGGCCAGGACAAGAGACCCAGTACTTC. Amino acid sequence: CSALGRPGQETQYF.

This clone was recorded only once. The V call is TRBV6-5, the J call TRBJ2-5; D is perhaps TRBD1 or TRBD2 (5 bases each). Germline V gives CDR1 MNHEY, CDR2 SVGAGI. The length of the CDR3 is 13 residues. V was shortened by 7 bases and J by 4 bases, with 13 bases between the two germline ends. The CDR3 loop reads CASTGTGLETQYF. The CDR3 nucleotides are TGTGCCAGCACCGGGACGGGTCTAGAGACCCAGTACTTC.

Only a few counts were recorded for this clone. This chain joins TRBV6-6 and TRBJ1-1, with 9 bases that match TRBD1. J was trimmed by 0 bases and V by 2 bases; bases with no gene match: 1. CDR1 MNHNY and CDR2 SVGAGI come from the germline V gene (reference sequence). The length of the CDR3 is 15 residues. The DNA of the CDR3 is TGTGCCAGCAGTTACGGGGACAGGGTGAACACTGAAGCTTTCTTT. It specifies CASSYGDRVNTEAFF.

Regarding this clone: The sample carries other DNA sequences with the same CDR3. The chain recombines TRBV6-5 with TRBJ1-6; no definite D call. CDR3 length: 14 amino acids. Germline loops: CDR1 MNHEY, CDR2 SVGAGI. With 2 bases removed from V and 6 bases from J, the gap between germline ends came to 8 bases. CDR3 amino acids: CASSYGQINSPLHF. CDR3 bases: TGTGCCAGCAGTTACGGGCAGATTAATTCACCCCTCCACTTT.

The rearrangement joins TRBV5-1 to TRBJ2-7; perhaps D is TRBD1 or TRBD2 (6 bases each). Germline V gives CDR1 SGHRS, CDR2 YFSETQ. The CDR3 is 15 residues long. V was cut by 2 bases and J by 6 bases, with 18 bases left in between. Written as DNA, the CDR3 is TGCGCCAGCAGCTTTGTCTCCGGGGGCCCCTCCGAGCAGTACTTC. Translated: CASSFVSGGPSEQYF. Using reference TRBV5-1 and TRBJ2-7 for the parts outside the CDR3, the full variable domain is KAGVTQTPRYLIKTRGQQVTLSCSPISGHRSVSWYQQTPGQGLQFLFEYFSETQRNKGNFPGRFSGRQFSNSRSEMNVSTLELGDSALYLCASSFVSGGPSEQYFGPGTRLTVT.

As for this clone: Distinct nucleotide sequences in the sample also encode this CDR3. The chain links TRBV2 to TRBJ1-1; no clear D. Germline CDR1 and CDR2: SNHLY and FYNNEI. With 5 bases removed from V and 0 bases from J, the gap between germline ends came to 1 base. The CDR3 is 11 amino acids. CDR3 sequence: CASSLNTEAFF. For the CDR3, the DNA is TGTGCCAGCAGTTTGAACACTGAAGCTTTCTTT.

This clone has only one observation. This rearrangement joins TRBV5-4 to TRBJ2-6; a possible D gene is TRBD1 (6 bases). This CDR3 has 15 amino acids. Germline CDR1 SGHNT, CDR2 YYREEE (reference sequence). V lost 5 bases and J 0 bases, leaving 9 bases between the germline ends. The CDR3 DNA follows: TGTGCCAGCAGACCACAGGGCTCTGGGGCCAACGTCCTGACTTTC. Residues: CASRPQGSGANVLTF.

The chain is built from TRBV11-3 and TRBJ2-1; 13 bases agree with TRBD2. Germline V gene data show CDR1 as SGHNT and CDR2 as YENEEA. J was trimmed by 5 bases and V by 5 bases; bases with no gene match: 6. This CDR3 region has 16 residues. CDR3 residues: CASSPRTSGGNNEQFF. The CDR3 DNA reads TGTGCCAGCAGCCCGCGGACTAGCGGGGGAAACAATGAGCAGTTCTTC.

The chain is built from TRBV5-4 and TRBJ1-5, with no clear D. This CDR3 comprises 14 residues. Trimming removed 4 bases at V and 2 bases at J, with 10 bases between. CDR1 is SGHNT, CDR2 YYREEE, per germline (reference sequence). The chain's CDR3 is CASSKGDGNQPQHF. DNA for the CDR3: TGTGCCAGCAGCAAGGGCGACGGCAATCAGCCCCAGCATTTT.

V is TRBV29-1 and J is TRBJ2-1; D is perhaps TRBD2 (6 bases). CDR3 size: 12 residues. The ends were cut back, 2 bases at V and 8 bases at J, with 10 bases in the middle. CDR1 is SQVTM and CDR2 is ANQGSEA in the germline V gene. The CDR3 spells CSVEFLADEQFF. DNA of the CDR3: TGCAGCGTTGAATTTTTAGCGGATGAGCAGTTCTTC.

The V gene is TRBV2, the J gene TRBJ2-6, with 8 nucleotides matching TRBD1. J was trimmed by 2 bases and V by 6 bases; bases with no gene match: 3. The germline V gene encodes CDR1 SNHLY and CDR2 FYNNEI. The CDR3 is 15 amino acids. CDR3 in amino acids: CASRPRGPGANVLTF. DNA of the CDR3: TGTGCCAGCAGACCCAGGGGGCCTGGGGCCAACGTCCTGACTTTC.

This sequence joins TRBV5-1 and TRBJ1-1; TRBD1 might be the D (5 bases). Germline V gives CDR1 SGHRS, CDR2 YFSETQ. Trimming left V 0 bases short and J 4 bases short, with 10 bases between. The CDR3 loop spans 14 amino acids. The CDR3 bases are TGCGCCAGCAGCTTGGCCCAGGGTTCCACTGAAGCTTTCTTT. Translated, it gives CASSLAQGSTEAFF.

The CDR3 DNA reads TGTGCCAGCAGGTCTCCGGGGTCCGAGCAGTACTTC. As protein: CASRSPGSEQYF. The gene calls are TRBV21-1 and TRBJ2-7; TRBD2 is the table's D call and was not checked against the DNA. TRBV21-1 is shown as a pseudogene. The CDR3 loop spans 12 amino acids.

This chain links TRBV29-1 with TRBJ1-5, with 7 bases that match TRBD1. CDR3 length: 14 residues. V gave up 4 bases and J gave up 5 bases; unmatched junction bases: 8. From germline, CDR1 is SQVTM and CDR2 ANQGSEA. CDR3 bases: TGCAGCGTTGTATACAGGGGCGACGATCAGCCCCAGCATTTT. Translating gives CSVVYRGDDQPQHF.

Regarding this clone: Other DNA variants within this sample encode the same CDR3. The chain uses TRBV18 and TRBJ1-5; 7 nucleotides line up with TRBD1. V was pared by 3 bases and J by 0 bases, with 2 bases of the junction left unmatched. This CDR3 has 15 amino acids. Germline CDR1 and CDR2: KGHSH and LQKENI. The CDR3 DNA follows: TGTGCCAGCTCACCCGGGACAGATAGCAATCAGCCCCAGCATTTT. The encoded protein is CASSPGTDSNQPQHF.

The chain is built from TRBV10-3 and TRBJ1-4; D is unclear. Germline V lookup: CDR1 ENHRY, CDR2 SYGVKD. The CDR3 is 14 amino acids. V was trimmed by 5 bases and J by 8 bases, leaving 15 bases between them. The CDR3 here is CAISLDEGSEKLFF. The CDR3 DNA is TGTGCCATCAGTTTAGACGAGGGAAGCGAAAAACTGTTTTTT.

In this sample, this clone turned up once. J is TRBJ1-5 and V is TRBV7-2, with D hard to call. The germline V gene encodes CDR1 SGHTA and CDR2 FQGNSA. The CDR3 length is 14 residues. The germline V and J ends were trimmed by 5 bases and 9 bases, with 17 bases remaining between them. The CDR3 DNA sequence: TGTGCCAGCAGCCTGGGCCTTTCCAGTGGGCCCCAGCATTTT. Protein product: CASSLGLSSGPQHF. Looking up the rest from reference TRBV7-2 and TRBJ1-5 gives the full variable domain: GAGVSQSPSNKVTEKGKDVELRCDPISGHTALYWYRQSLGQGLEFLIYFQGNSAPDKSGLPSDRFSAERTGGSVSTLTIQRTQQEDSAVYLCASSLGLSSGPQHFGDGTRLSIL.

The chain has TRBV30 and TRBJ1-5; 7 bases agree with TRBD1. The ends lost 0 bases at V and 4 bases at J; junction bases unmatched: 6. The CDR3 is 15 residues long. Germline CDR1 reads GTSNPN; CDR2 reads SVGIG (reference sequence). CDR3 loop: CAWSVGGGLNQPQHF. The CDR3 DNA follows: TGTGCCTGGAGTGTCGGAGGGGGCTTAAATCAGCCCCAGCATTTT.

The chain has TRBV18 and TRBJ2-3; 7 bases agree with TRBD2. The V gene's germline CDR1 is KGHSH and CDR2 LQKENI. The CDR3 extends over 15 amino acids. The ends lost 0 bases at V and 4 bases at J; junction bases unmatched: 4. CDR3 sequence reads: CASSPPGLLPDTQYF. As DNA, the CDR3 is TGTGCCAGCTCACCACCGGGACTACTACCAGATACGCAGTATTTT.

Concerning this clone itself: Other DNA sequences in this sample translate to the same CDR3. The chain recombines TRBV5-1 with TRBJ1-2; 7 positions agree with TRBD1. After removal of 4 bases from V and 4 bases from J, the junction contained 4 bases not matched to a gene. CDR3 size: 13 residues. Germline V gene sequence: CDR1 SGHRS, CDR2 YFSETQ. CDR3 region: CASSPDRVYGYTF. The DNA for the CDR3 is TGCGCCAGCAGCCCTGACAGGGTCTATGGCTACACCTTC.

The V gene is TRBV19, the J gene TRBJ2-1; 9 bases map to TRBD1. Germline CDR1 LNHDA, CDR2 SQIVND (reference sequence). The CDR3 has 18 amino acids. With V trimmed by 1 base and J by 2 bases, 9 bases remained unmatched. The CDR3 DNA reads TGTGCCAGTAGTATAGCCCCGGGACAGGGACGGACCTACAATGAGCAGTTCTTC. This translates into CASSIAPGQGRTYNEQFF.

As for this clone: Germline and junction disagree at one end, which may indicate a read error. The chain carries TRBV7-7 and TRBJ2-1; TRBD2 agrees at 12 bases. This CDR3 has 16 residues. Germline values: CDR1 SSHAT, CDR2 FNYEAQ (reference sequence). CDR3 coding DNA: TGTGCTAGCAGCTTAGGAACTAGCGGGGGGACAAATGAGCAGTTCTTC. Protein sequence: CASSLGTSGGTNEQFF. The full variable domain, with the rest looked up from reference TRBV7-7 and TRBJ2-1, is GAGVSQSPRYKVTKRGQDVTLRCDPISSHATLYWYQQALGQGPEFLTYFNYEAQPDKSGLPSDRFSAERPEGSISTLTIQRTEQRDSAMYRCASSLGTSGGTNEQFFGPGTRLTVL.

The CDR3 protein is CASSPRGYGYTF. The CDR3 DNA follows: TGTGCCAGCTCACCAAGGGGCTATGGCTACACCTTC. This sequence joins TRBV18 and TRBJ1-2; TRBD1 is a possible D gene (5 bases). The germline V and J ends were trimmed by 2 bases and 4 bases, with 5 bases remaining between them. Germline values: CDR1 KGHSH, CDR2 LQKENI. The CDR3 covers 12 residues.

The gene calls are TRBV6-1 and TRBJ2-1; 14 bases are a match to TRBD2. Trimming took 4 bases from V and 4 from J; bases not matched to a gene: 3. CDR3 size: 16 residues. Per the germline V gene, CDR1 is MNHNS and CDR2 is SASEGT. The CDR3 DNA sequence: TGTGCCAGCAGTGCCGGGACTAGCGGGAGATACAATGAGCAGTTCTTC. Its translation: CASSAGTSGRYNEQFF.

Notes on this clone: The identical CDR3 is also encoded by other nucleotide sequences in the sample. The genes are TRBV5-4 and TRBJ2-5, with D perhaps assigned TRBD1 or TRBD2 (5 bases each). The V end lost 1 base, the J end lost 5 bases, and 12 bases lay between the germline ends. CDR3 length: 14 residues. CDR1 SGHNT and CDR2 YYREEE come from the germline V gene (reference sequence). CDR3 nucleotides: TGTGCCAGCAGCTTGTTGGGGGTGCAGGAGACCCAGTACTTC. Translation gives CASSLLGVQETQYF.